This T cell receptor beta chain was identified in a study of blood T cell repertoires in COVID-19. The overall study: COVID-19 samples, acute and convalescent, were from the United States, Italy and Spain. T cells, B-cell-depleted T cells, or PBMCs provided the cDNA or gDNA that served as material.

Germline CDR1 and CDR2: SGDLS and YYNGEE. This CDR3 has 11 residues. The ends lost 3 bases at V and 8 bases at J; junction bases unmatched: 1. Per the original data handling: The assay estimated nucleated cells by amplifying reference gene primers. Profiling relied on immunoSEQ multiplex PCR, and the TCRdb table lists in-frame clones only, not all of them. The DNA gave D and trimming, while V, J and clone size come from that table. Here the sample spans 140,000 to 150,000 clones, nearly 90% being singletons. This clone was counted a few times. The origin of this receptor is a man aged 65 to 85 with acute or convalescent COVID-19. The genes are TRBV9 and TRBJ1-2; 7 nucleotides align to TRBD1. The sequenced sample consisted of peripheral blood. The CDR3 sequence: CASSAGGGYTF. The CDR3 DNA is TGTGCCAGCAGCGCAGGGGGAGGCTACACCTTC.